The 27 T cell receptor beta chains below come from one sample, sequenced in a study of beta chain features in type 1 diabetes. No antigens are known for them. Expressed TCRB transcripts were sequenced because the entire RNA isolate underwent reverse transcription. Only in-frame clones appear in the TCRdb table, and some are missing; sequencing was by immunoSEQ multiplex PCR. The profile shows hundreds of thousands of clones, 14% to 15% of them singletons. The study, taken as a whole, reports: Shorter TCRB CDR3s, moderately but significantly so, were found in Type 1 diabetes patients in all four CD4+ subsets.

Sequencing was performed on naive CD4+ T cells from blood. These receptors were collected from a man younger than 35 with type 1 diabetes.

This clone has only a few counts. The chain couples TRBV19 to TRBJ1-2; the match to TRBD1 covers 7 bases. The CDR3 extends over 13 amino acids. Germline CDR1 and CDR2: LNHDA and SQIVND (reference sequence). V was clipped by 6 bases and J by 3 bases; unmatched bases: 4. The CDR3 coding sequence is TGTGCCAGTAGCATCGGGACAGACTATGGCTACACCTTC. Translated, it gives CASSIGTDYGYTF. Full variable domain (rest looked up from reference TRBV19 and TRBJ1-2): DGGITQSPKYLFRKEGQNVTLSCEQNLNHDAMYWYRQDPGQGLRLIYYSQIVNDFQKGDIAEGYSVSREKKESFPLTVTSAQKNPTAFYLCASSIGTDYGYTFGSGTRLTVV.

This clone has more than one count but fewer than ten. This chain uses TRBV29-1 with TRBJ2-7; no firm D call. Germline CDR1 is SQVTM and CDR2 is ANQGSEA. V was pared by 3 bases and J by 0 bases, with 9 bases between. The CDR3 has 13 amino acids. The CDR3 loop is CSVEIQNSYEQYF. The CDR3 region has the DNA TGCAGCGTTGAGATACAGAACTCCTACGAGCAGTACTTC.

The genes are TRBV9 and TRBJ2-3; 8 bases are shared with TRBD2. The V gene end was trimmed by 3 bases and the J gene end by 2 bases; junction bases not matched to a gene: 8. The CDR3 length is 16 residues. Germline loops: CDR1 SGDLS, CDR2 YYNGEE. The chain's CDR3 is CASSARGGQTTDTQYF. DNA of the CDR3: TGTGCCAGCAGCGCTCGCGGGGGGCAGACCACAGATACGCAGTATTTT.

This clone was counted between two and nine times. The genes are TRBV29-1 and TRBJ1-1; D remains unclear. The CDR3 runs 14 residues. Germline V lookup: CDR1 SQVTM, CDR2 ANQGSEA. Trimming pared 4 bases from V and 0 bases from J, leaving 12 bases between. The CDR3 DNA is TGCAGCGTTGCTCTACTGACTATGAACACTGAAGCTTTCTTT. Amino acid sequence: CSVALLTMNTEAFF.

This clone turned up a few times. The chain links TRBV28 to TRBJ2-7, with 8 bases lining up with TRBD2. The germline V gene has CDR1 MDHEN and CDR2 SYDVKM. This CDR3 is built from 14 residues. V shed 8 bases, J shed 6 bases, and the junction held 12 bases outside the gene matches. CDR3 loop: CASVSTGGPVEQYF. DNA of the CDR3: TGTGCCAGCGTGTCCACGGGAGGGCCTGTCGAGCAGTACTTC.

This clone has more than one count but fewer than ten. The chain recombines TRBV2 with TRBJ2-1; perhaps TRBD2 as D (5 bases). Germline CDR1 and CDR2: SNHLY and FYNNEI. CDR3 size: 14 residues. V gave up 5 bases and J gave up 8 bases, with 16 bases separating them. In DNA form, the CDR3 reads TGTGCCAGCAGTACCCGCCTGGCGGGCGATGAGCAGTTCTTC. Translated, it gives CASSTRLAGDEQFF.

This clone was seen a handful of times. V usage is TRBV4-2 and J usage is TRBJ2-1, with 10 bases aligning to TRBD2. Germline CDR1 reads LGHNA; CDR2 reads YNFKEQ. V dropped 1 base and J dropped 12; count of bases not matched to a gene: 12. The CDR3 is made up of 16 amino acids. In nucleotides, the CDR3 is TGTGCCAGCAGCCAAGTCGCGCCTAGCGGGAGTGGAGGGCAGTTCTTC. Translating it yields CASSQVAPSGSGGQFF.

As to this clone: Other DNA sequences in the same sample also yield this CDR3. The V gene is TRBV5-6, the J gene TRBJ1-6, with D unclear. Germline values: CDR1 SGHDT, CDR2 YYEEEE. Trimming took off 0 bases at V and 8 bases at J, with 3 bases between the two ends. There are 12 residues in the CDR3. The CDR3 is CASSLGDSPLHF. The CDR3 DNA is TGTGCCAGCAGCTTGGGCGATTCACCCCTCCACTTT.

This sequence joins TRBV10-3 and TRBJ2-7; 15 nucleotides match TRBD2. With V trimmed by 9 bases and J by 4 bases, 7 bases remained unmatched. CDR3 length: 15 residues. The germline V gene encodes CDR1 ENHRY and CDR2 SYGVKD. CDR3 sequence (DNA): TGTGCCATTAGGACTAGCGGGGGGGCCTCTTACGAGCAGTACTTC. Amino acid sequence: CAIRTSGGASYEQYF.

The V call is TRBV5-1, the J call TRBJ2-3; 7 bases align to TRBD1. V shed 3 bases and J 2 bases; nucleotides not matched to a gene: 9. This CDR3 region has 16 residues. CDR1 and CDR2 from the germline V gene are SGHRS and YFSETQ. CDR3 DNA sequence: TGCGCCAGCAGCTCAGGGACAGCCGAGCCCACAGATACGCAGTATTTT. Protein sequence: CASSSGTAEPTDTQYF.

This chain uses TRBV29-1 with TRBJ2-3; no clear D. The CDR3 length is 13 residues. V shed 2 bases and J shed 2 bases, with 8 bases lying between them. Germline loops: CDR1 SQVTM, CDR2 ANQGSEA. The CDR3 protein is CSVEISSTDTQYF. Written as DNA, the CDR3 is TGCAGCGTTGAAATATCCTCCACAGATACGCAGTATTTT.

This clone was observed a handful of times. The chain uses TRBV6-6 and TRBJ2-7; 7 nucleotides agree with TRBD2. Per the germline V gene, CDR1 is MNHNY and CDR2 is SVGAGI (reference sequence). The CDR3 runs 12 residues. J was trimmed by 7 bases and V by 6 bases; bases with no gene match: 6. The CDR3 spells CASSREGGEQYF. The CDR3, as DNA: TGTGCCAGCAGCCGTGAGGGAGGGGAGCAGTACTTC.

This chain links TRBV28 with TRBJ2-5, with a tentative D call TRBD2 (5 bases). Trimming stripped 5 bases from V and 4 bases from J, with 14 bases between. The germline gives CDR1 MDHEN, CDR2 SYDVKM. The CDR3 has 14 residues. The DNA for the CDR3 is TGTGCCAGCAGTCCCCTTAGGAGCGGAGAGACCCAGTACTTC. Amino acids: CASSPLRSGETQYF.

This chain uses TRBV19 with TRBJ2-1; 12 bases fit TRBD2. The V gene's germline CDR1 is LNHDA and CDR2 SQIVND (reference sequence). CDR3 size: 14 residues. The V gene end was trimmed by 5 bases and the J gene end by 9 bases; junction bases not matched to a gene: 5. The CDR3: CASSFTSGRLEQFF. In DNA, the CDR3 is TGTGCCAGTAGTTTTACTAGCGGGAGGCTTGAGCAGTTCTTC. The whole variable domain, filled in from reference TRBV19 and TRBJ2-1, reads DGGITQSPKYLFRKEGQNVTLSCEQNLNHDAMYWYRQDPGQGLRLIYYSQIVNDFQKGDIAEGYSVSREKKESFPLTVTSAQKNPTAFYLCASSFTSGRLEQFFGPGTRLTVL.

This clone was counted a few times. J is TRBJ1-5 and V is TRBV6-6; 7 bases are a match to TRBD1. CDR3 size: 13 residues. Germline V gene lookup returns CDR1 MNHNY and CDR2 SVGAGI (reference sequence). V lost 6 bases to trimming and J lost 2 bases; unmatched junction nucleotides: 1. In nucleotides, the CDR3 is TGTGCCAGCAGAGACAGGGGCAATCAGCCCCAGCATTTT. Protein product: CASRDRGNQPQHF.

The chain carries TRBV4-3 and TRBJ2-7, with D maybe TRBD1 (5 bases). Trimming cost V 6 bases and J 0 bases, with 21 bases left between them. The CDR3 is made up of 17 amino acids. The germline gives CDR1 LGHNA, CDR2 YSLEER. CDR3 DNA sequence: TGCGCCAGCAGACACACCCGACAGCCCACATGCTCCTACGAGCAGTACTTC. It specifies CASRHTRQPTCSYEQYF.

The rearrangement uses TRBV10-1 and TRBJ2-5; D unresolved. CDR3 length: 13 residues. Germline assignment: CDR1 WNHNN and CDR2 SYGVQD (reference sequence). The V gene lost 3 bases and the J gene lost 1 base, with 6 bases spanning the gap. The CDR3 is CASSDWLQETQYF. The CDR3 region has the DNA TGCGCCAGCAGTGATTGGCTCCAAGAGACCCAGTACTTC.

CDR3 protein: CASSPPGQYPYEQYF. DNA for the CDR3: TGTGCCAGCTCACCACCTGGACAATATCCCTACGAGCAGTACTTC. This chain links TRBV18 with TRBJ2-7; tentative D call: TRBD1 (5 bases). V shed 0 bases and J shed 2 bases, with 11 bases lying between them. This CDR3 spans 15 amino acids. The germline V gene has CDR1 KGHSH and CDR2 LQKENI.

The V and J genes are TRBV18 and TRBJ2-7; D is undetermined. This CDR3 spans 14 amino acids. Looked up from germline, CDR1 is KGHSH and CDR2 is LQKENI. With 1 base removed from V and 3 bases from J, the gap between germline ends came to 10 bases. CDR3 in amino acids: CASSPQAPHYEQYF. The CDR3 region has the DNA TGTGCCAGCTCACCACAAGCGCCTCACTACGAGCAGTACTTC.

This chain joins TRBV10-3 and TRBJ2-7; TRBD1 aligns across 10 bases. Trimming at V came to 10 bases and at J to 6 bases, leaving 9 bases not matched to a gene. This CDR3 has 13 amino acids. Germline lookup yields CDR1 ENHRY and CDR2 SYGVKD. This CDR3 is CATIGTGEVEQYF. DNA of the CDR3: TGTGCCACCATCGGGACAGGGGAGGTCGAGCAGTACTTC.

The CDR3 sequence is CASSPQGTGANIQYF. DNA of the CDR3: TGTGCCAGCTCACCCCAGGGGACAGGGGCAAACATTCAGTACTTC. The V gene is TRBV18, the J gene TRBJ2-4, with 10 bases identical to TRBD1. J lost 6 bases, V lost 3 bases, and 5 bases had no gene match. Germline loops: CDR1 KGHSH, CDR2 LQKENI. The CDR3 loop spans 15 amino acids.

This clone was seen a handful of times. The chain joins TRBV10-2 to TRBJ1-3, with no clear D. CDR1 and CDR2 (germline): WSHSY, SAAADI. This CDR3 has 12 residues. Trimming took 6 bases from V and 0 from J, leaving 3 bases between them. The CDR3 region is CASRYSGNTIYF. DNA of the CDR3: TGCGCCAGCAGATACTCTGGAAACACCATATATTTT.

This clone has just a few counts. V is TRBV5-4 and J is TRBJ2-3; TRBD2 matches at 13 bases. Germline-derived CDR1 and CDR2 are SGHNT and YYREEE (reference sequence). This CDR3 spans 15 amino acids. V gave up 1 base and J gave up 5 bases; unmatched junction bases: 1. This CDR3 reads CASSLRLAGGDTQYF. For the CDR3, the DNA is TGTGCCAGCAGCTTGAGACTAGCGGGAGGAGATACGCAGTATTTT.

For the CDR3, the DNA is TGTGCCAGCAGCGAAGGCAGGGGATTGGGAACGAAACTGTTTTTT. Translation: CASSEGRGLGTKLFF. The genes are TRBV9 and TRBJ1-4, with a weak D call TRBD1 (6 bases). Germline V gene lookup returns CDR1 SGDLS and CDR2 YYNGEE. The CDR3 is 15 amino acids. The ends were cut back, 3 bases at V and 11 bases at J, with 20 bases in the middle.

J is TRBJ2-1 and V is TRBV6-5; tentative D call: TRBD2 (6 bases). Germline-derived CDR1 and CDR2 are MNHEY and SVGAGI. Trimming pared 0 bases from V and 2 bases from J, leaving 8 bases between. The CDR3 loop spans 15 amino acids. The CDR3 spells CASSYSRGTYNEQFF. The CDR3 DNA follows: TGTGCCAGCAGTTACTCGCGGGGAACCTACAATGAGCAGTTCTTC.

This clone occurred a few times. This chain joins TRBV6-6 and TRBJ2-7, with TRBD1 matching over 7 bases. Germline CDR1 and CDR2: MNHNY and SVGAGI (reference sequence). V was pared by 6 bases and J by 3 bases, with 11 bases of the junction left unmatched. The CDR3 contains 15 residues. The CDR3 region has the DNA TGTGCCAGCAGGCACCCTTTCCAGGGGGTCTACGAGCAGTACTTC. Translation gives CASRHPFQGVYEQYF.

This clone was seen a few times. The V and J genes are TRBV29-1 and TRBJ2-1, with no clear D. This CDR3 is built from 14 residues. Trimming removed 1 base from V and 7 bases from J, with 14 bases in between. Germline CDR1 and CDR2: SQVTM and ANQGSEA. The CDR3 nucleotides are TGCAGCGTTGAAGTTCAGCTGCGGAGTAATGAGCAGTTCTTC. It is translated as CSVEVQLRSNEQFF.